This T cell receptor (beta chain) was sequenced in a study of OX40 agonist ivuxolimab in advanced cancers. General study findings and limits: The mean number of expanded clones was higher in CD8+ T cells than in CD4+. Among expanded peripheral T cells, antigen specificity went undetermined.

On this clone itself: Antigen: not known.

The CDR3 runs to 13 residues. CDR1 is SEHNR, CDR2 FQNEAQ, per germline (reference sequence). J was trimmed by 9 bases and V by 5 bases; bases with no gene match: 8. Sequencing was performed with immunoSEQ multiplex PCR; in TCRdb, only in-frame clones are kept and a portion is missing. The repertoire has 90,000 to 100,000 clones, about 96% of them found once; the top ten carry about 2.1%. This receptor was obtained from an adult with an advanced solid tumor such as melanoma, head and neck, liver or kidney cancer. The material sequenced was CD4+ or CD8+ T cells sorted from blood, taken in a trial of the OX40 agonist ivuxolimab. The V gene is TRBV7-9, the J gene TRBJ2-3; 7 bases align to TRBD1. DNA for the CDR3: TGTGCCAGCAGCCCCCCAGGGGGAGCCACGCAGTATTTT. Amino acid sequence: CASSPPGGATQYF.